This TCR beta chain was recovered during a study of shared clonotypes between healthy human individuals. Study-level background: Used for every donor were three CD4 naive, three CD4 memory, two CD8 naive and one CD8 memory plate.

Findings and limits, study-wide: Large depth notwithstanding, sorted-subset sequencing proved incomplete by rarefaction. Relative to their counterparts shared across all four donors, non-shared clonotypes exhibited diminished generation probabilities.

Of note for this clone: Its antigen is undetermined.

Germline CDR1 reads SGHRS; CDR2 reads YFSETQ. The CDR3 spans 15 residues. The germline V and J ends were trimmed by 1 base and 4 bases, with 12 bases remaining between them. Investigators spread the genomic DNA of each subset evenly over several immunoSEQ plates. This table comes from immunoSEQ multiplex PCR, and its TCRdb copy is limited to in-frame clones, with some not included. The data contain fewer than 1.6 million clones, approximately 98.5% of them singletons. Sequencing was done on a sample of naive CD4+ T cells sorted from blood. Documented subset: CD45RA+ positively selected. The sequence was obtained from a man aged 25 to 45 in good health. This rearrangement joins TRBV5-1 to TRBJ1-3; D gene ambiguous. In DNA, the CDR3 is TGCGCCAGCAGCTTGTCCGGAAATAGGGGAAACACCATATATTTT. As protein: CASSLSGNRGNTIYF.